Listed below are T cell receptor beta chains from one sample, sequenced in a study of sequential checkpoint blockade in melanoma. Sequencing was performed with immunoSEQ multiplex PCR; in TCRdb, only in-frame clones are kept and a portion is missing. The table has over 5,000 clones, 20% to 30% seen once. Material: tumor tissue (inferred from file names), obtained from a patient given nivolumab and ipilimumab in sequence. These receptors originate from a human donor with melanoma. Each CDR3 is given with its conserved first and last residue. D genes are given only for firm matches. Expanded clones get a size class; other rows say once, few or many, or leave the size out.

v_gene	len	abundance	j_gene	d_gene	CDR3nt	CDR3aa
TRBV6-8	12	many	TRBJ2-7	.	TGTGCCAGCAAGAACAGACACTACGAGCAGTACTTC	CASKNRHYEQYF
TRBV29-1	13	.	TRBJ1-5	.	TGCAGCGTGGCTGGGACGGATAATCAGCCCCAGCATTTT	CSVAGTDNQPQHF
TRBV11-1	16	.	TRBJ2-1	.	TGTGCCAGCAGCTTGGGAGGGGGGAGCTCCTACAATGAGCAGTTCTTC	CASSLGGGSSYNEQFF
TRBV29-1	12	.	TRBJ2-1	TRBD2	TGCAGCGTTGGGGTAGCGGGAGGGCATACGTTCTTC	CSVGVAGGHTFF
TRBV5-1	14	.	TRBJ1-6	.	TGCGCCAGCAGCTTGGATGCTGGTTTCTCACCCCTCCACTTT	CASSLDAGFSPLHF
TRBV28	13	few	TRBJ1-4	.	TGTGCCAGCAATCCGGGTTCTAATGAAAAACTGTTTTTT	CASNPGSNEKLFF
TRBV6-8	14	.	TRBJ1-1	.	TGTGCCATCAGTGGGGGGGCTCAGAACACTGAAGCTTTCTTT	CAISGGAQNTEAFF
TRBV19	12	.	TRBJ1-1	.	TGTGCCAGTAGTATTCCCGGGTCTGAAGCTTTCTTT	CASSIPGSEAFF
TRBV6-7	11	.	TRBJ2-5	.	TGTGCCAGCAGTTATGGGGAGACCCAGTACTTC	CASSYGETQYF
TRBV6-8	14	.	TRBJ2-5	.	TGTGCCAGCAGGAGTGGGGCTGCCGTGGGGACCCAGTACTTC	CASRSGAAVGTQYF
TRBV11-3	15	few	TRBJ2-7	TRBD2	TGTGCCAGCAGCTCCCAGGGAGCGGGAGCGGACGAGCAGTACTTC	CASSSQGAGADEQYF
TRBV6-8	13	.	TRBJ1-6	TRBD1	TGTGCCAGCAGGGGACAGGGGAATTCACCCCTCCACTTT	CASRGQGNSPLHF
TRBV6-8	13	many	TRBJ2-4	TRBD2	TGTGCCAGCAGTACTAGCGGGGGGAACATTCAGTACTTC	CASSTSGGNIQYF
TRBV19	13	.	TRBJ1-1	.	TGTGCCAGTAGTATTTCAGTGAACACTGAAGCTTTCTTT	CASSISVNTEAFF
TRBV11-3	17	.	TRBJ1-3	.	TGTGCCAGCAGCTTATATGGGAGGACATTTGGAGGAAACACCATATATTTT	CASSLYGRTFGGNTIYF
TRBV5-1	15	.	TRBJ2-3	TRBD2	TGCGCCAGCAGCTTGTGGTCGGGGGGTACAGATACGCAGTATTTT	CASSLWSGGTDTQYF
TRBV11-3	15	few	TRBJ2-1	TRBD2	TGTGCCAGCAGCTTACTAGCGGGTGTATACAATGAGCAGTTCTTC	CASSLLAGVYNEQFF
TRBV18	19	.	TRBJ2-7	TRBD2	TGTGCCAGCTCACCGCCGGGTGGTAGCGGGAGAGTGAACTTCCACGAGCAGTACTTC	CASSPPGGSGRVNFHEQYF
TRBV19	14	.	TRBJ2-1	.	TGTGCCAGTAGTAAGCGGGACAGCTACAATGAGCAGTTCTTC	CASSKRDSYNEQFF
TRBV6-8	14	.	TRBJ1-2	.	TGTGCCAGCACCCCGTTGGGCAGTAACTATGGCTACACCTTC	CASTPLGSNYGYTF
TRBV11-3	16	few	TRBJ2-3	TRBD2	TGTGCCAGCAGCCCCTCAGCGGGAGGGATCGCAGATACGCAGTATTTT	CASSPSAGGIADTQYF
TRBV11-3	15	medium-sized	TRBJ1-1	.	TGTGCCAGCAGCGCAGGGTTGGGGGCGAACACTGAAGCTTTCTTT	CASSAGLGANTEAFF
TRBV11-3	14	.	TRBJ1-2	TRBD1	TGTGCCAGCAGCTTCGACAGGGCTAACTATGGCTACACCTTC	CASSFDRANYGYTF
TRBV6-8	17	few	TRBJ1-1	.	TGTGCCAGCAGTTACTCGTGGGGCCTTTTAGAGAACACTGAAGCTTTCTTT	CASSYSWGLLENTEAFF
TRBV14	14	.	TRBJ2-7	.	TGTGCCAGCAGCCTCCCCGGGGGTTTCTACGAGCAGTACTTC	CASSLPGGFYEQYF
TRBV19	13	.	TRBJ2-1	.	TGTGCCAGTAGTATAGAGTCCCGAACGGGGCAGTTCTTC	CASSIESRTGQFF
TRBV19	12	once	TRBJ1-2	.	TGTGCCAGGGACGGCCATAACTATGGCTACACCTTC	CARDGHNYGYTF
TRBV11-1	14	.	TRBJ2-2	.	TGTGCCAGCAGCTTATTTAGGGCTGGCGGGGACCCTTTTTTT	CASSLFRAGGDPFF
TRBV23-1	16	few	TRBJ2-7	TRBD1	TGCGCCAGCAGCTTGATGTTAGGACAGGGAGACCACGAGCAGTACTTC	CASSLMLGQGDHEQYF
TRBV11-3	17	.	TRBJ2-5	TRBD2	TGTGCCAGCAGCTTAAGAGCGGGGGGGCTGGTGGGAGAGACCCAGTACTTC	CASSLRAGGLVGETQYF
TRBV6-8	15	few	TRBJ1-2	.	TGTGCCAGCACCCGAGAGGCAGGGGACCACTATGGCTACACCTTC	CASTREAGDHYGYTF
TRBV18	17	once	TRBJ1-6	.	TGTGCCAGCTCACCATTTCGGGGCGAGACGGGCCCTTCACCCCTCCACTTT	CASSPFRGETGPSPLHF
TRBV4-1	15	.	TRBJ2-5	.	TGCGCCAGCAGCCAACCCGACAGACTCCAAGAGACCCAGTACTTC	CASSQPDRLQETQYF
TRBV14	13	.	TRBJ1-2	.	TGTGCCAGCAGCCAGGGCCGGAACTATGGCTACACCTTC	CASSQGRNYGYTF
TRBV19	16	.	TRBJ2-1	.	TGTGCCAGTAGACCGGGGGCGTTTAACTCCTACAATGAGCAGTTCTTC	CASRPGAFNSYNEQFF
TRBV18	16	.	TRBJ2-1	TRBD2	TGTGCCACAATGGAAGTAGCGGGAGTAAAATCGAATGAGCAGTTCTTC	CATMEVAGVKSNEQFF
TRBV9	12	many	TRBJ2-1	TRBD2	TGTGCCAGCAGCAACCTAGCGGGTGAGCAGTTCTTC	CASSNLAGEQFF
TRBV6-8	15	few	TRBJ2-1	.	TGTGCCAGCAGTTATTCTCAGCCCCCCTACAATGAGCAGTTCTTC	CASSYSQPPYNEQFF
TRBV5-1	14	.	TRBJ2-5	.	TGCGCCAGCAGCTTGAAGGGAGGCCAAGAGACCCAGTACTTC	CASSLKGGQETQYF
TRBV6-8	17	.	TRBJ2-5	TRBD2	TGTGCCAGCAGCCACGACGGGACTAGCGGGAGCGGAGAGACCCAGTACTTC	CASSHDGTSGSGETQYF
TRBV15	16	.	TRBJ2-1	TRBD2	TGTGCCACCAGCAGAGTACGGGGGGGCGCCTACAATGAGCAGTTCTTC	CATSRVRGGAYNEQFF
TRBV11-3	16	few	TRBJ2-1	.	TGTGCCAGCAGCCCCCCCGGGACAAGCAGTAACAATGAGCAGTTCTTC	CASSPPGTSSNNEQFF
TRBV29-1	15	.	TRBJ2-1	.	TGCAGCGTTGTCGGGGGGCTACTCAGGCTCAATGAGCAGTTCTTC	CSVVGGLLRLNEQFF
TRBV11-3	18	.	TRBJ2-3	TRBD1	TGTGCCAGCAGCTTAGGCGGAGGGGACAGGGGTCGCGCAGATACGCAGTATTTT	CASSLGGGDRGRADTQYF
TRBV18	14	few	TRBJ2-7	.	TGTGCCAGCTCACCTAGGCAGGGAGTCTACGAGCAGTACTTC	CASSPRQGVYEQYF
TRBV11-3	14	many	TRBJ1-1	.	TGTGCCAGCAGCTTAAGTCAGAGAAACACTGAAGCTTTCTTT	CASSLSQRNTEAFF
TRBV19	14	once	TRBJ2-1	.	TGTGCCAGTAGCCGAGGGAGCTCCTACAATGAGCAGTTCTTC	CASSRGSSYNEQFF
TRBV14	14	.	TRBJ2-1	TRBD2	TGTGCCAGCAGCCCCCCCGGGAGGGGCAATGAGCAGTTCTTC	CASSPPGRGNEQFF
TRBV18	14	few	TRBJ1-5	.	TGTGCCAGCTCAATGCAGGGTAGCAATCAGCCCCAGCATTTT	CASSMQGSNQPQHF
TRBV19	12	.	TRBJ2-2	.	TGTGCCAGTAGTATCCCCCGGGGGGAGCTGTTTTTT	CASSIPRGELFF
TRBV5-1	16	.	TRBJ2-3	TRBD2	TGCGCCAGCAGCTTGCGGAGCGGGGGGGAAGCAGATACGCAGTATTTT	CASSLRSGGEADTQYF
TRBV29-1	16	.	TRBJ2-3	TRBD2	TGCAGCGTTGAAGGACTAGCGGGAGGTGGGACAGATACGCAGTATTTT	CSVEGLAGGGTDTQYF
TRBV5-1	14	medium-sized	TRBJ2-5	TRBD1	TGCGCCAGCAGTTCCGGGACAGAACAAGAGACCCAGTACTTC	CASSSGTEQETQYF
TRBV4-1	18	.	TRBJ2-3	TRBD2	TGCGCCAGCAGCCAAGATCTTGACAGCGGGAGGGCCAAAGATACGCAGTATTTT	CASSQDLDSGRAKDTQYF
TRBV11-3	14	.	TRBJ1-5	.	TGTGCCAGCAGCTTTTCGGGCTACAATCAGCCCCAGCATTTT	CASSFSGYNQPQHF
TRBV6-8	16	medium-sized	TRBJ1-2	TRBD1	TGTGCCAGCAGTGCTGCCGAGGGACAGGGGAACTATGGCTACACCTTC	CASSAAEGQGNYGYTF
TRBV15	17	.	TRBJ2-3	TRBD1	TGTGCCACCAGCACCCGCACCGGGACAGGGCGCACAGATACGCAGTATTTT	CATSTRTGTGRTDTQYF
TRBV14	15	.	TRBJ1-6	TRBD1	TGTGCCAGCAGCCCCGATCCCAGGGGGCGTTCACCCCTCCACTTT	CASSPDPRGRSPLHF
TRBV6-8	14	few	TRBJ2-7	.	TGTGCCAGCAAAGGGCAGGTTGAAACCTACGAGCAGTACTTC	CASKGQVETYEQYF